The source of this T cell receptor (beta chain) is a study of CD8 T cells in Susac syndrome. From germline, CDR1 is DFQATT and CDR2 SNEGSKA (reference sequence). Germline trimming cut 3 bases from V and 9 bases from J; bases unmatched to any gene: 12. The CDR3 loop spans 17 amino acids. The RNA input was roughly 0.45 to 1 ug, and it was reverse transcribed with random hexamers. With immunoSEQ multiplex PCR, TCR beta CDR3 was amplified across 54 Vbeta and 13 Jbeta. TCRdb independently ran MiXCR on the immunoSEQ multiplex PCR reads; one entry per CDR3 protein. The table has 190,000 or so distinct CDR3 sequences, around 96% seen once. Sequencing of TCR beta, carried out with a high-throughput approach, was applied to CD8+ and CD4+ T cells from the blood. Those who served as multiple sclerosis controls were treatment-naive patients with stable or active relapsing-remitting disease. The authors negatively isolated CD8+ and CD4+ T cells and FACS-enriched TEMRA cells.

The gene calls are TRBV20-1 and TRBJ1-6; TRBD1 matches 12 bases. The material sequenced was CD4+ T cells from PBMCs. This TCR came from a human donor with multiple sclerosis. The CDR3 DNA reads as TGCAGTGCTAGCGAGACCGGGACAGGGGGCTTCAGTTCACCCCTCCACTTT. This gives the protein CSASETGTGGFSSPLHF.